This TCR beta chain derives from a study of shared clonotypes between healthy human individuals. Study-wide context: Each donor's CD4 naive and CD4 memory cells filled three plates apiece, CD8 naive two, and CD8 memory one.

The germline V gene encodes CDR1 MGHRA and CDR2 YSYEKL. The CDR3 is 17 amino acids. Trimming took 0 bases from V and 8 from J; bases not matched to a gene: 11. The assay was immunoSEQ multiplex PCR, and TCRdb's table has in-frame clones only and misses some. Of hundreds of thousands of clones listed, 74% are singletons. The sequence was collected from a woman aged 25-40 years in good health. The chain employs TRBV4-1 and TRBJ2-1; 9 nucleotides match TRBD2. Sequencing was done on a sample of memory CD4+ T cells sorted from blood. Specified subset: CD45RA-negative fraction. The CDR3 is CASSQETGTSLVDEQFF. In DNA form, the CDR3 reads TGCGCCAGCAGCCAAGAAACCGGGACTAGCCTGGTCGATGAGCAGTTCTTC.